A single sample is the source of the 20 T cell receptor beta chains below, sequenced in a study of blood T cell repertoires in COVID-19. Method: immunoSEQ multiplex PCR; TCRdb's copy keeps in-frame clones and lacks some. The sample has 300,000 or so clones, more than 80% seen once. The sequencing input was PBMCs or T cells enriched from blood (not recorded which). The receptors were sampled from a woman under 40 who had recovered from COVID-19.

This rearrangement joins TRBV2 to TRBJ2-7; no definite D call. The V gene's germline CDR1 is SNHLY and CDR2 FYNNEI. The CDR3 consists of 11 residues. The V end lost 4 bases, the J end lost 4 bases, and 5 bases lay between the germline ends. CDR3 sequence reads: CASSGEYEQYF. In DNA, the CDR3 is TGTGCCAGCAGTGGAGAATACGAGCAGTACTTC.

This clone was seen a single time. The V gene is TRBV6-1, the J gene TRBJ2-5, with a weak D call TRBD1 (6 bases). The CDR3 loop spans 16 amino acids. V gave up 4 bases and J gave up 4 bases, with 19 bases separating them. Germline V gene lookup returns CDR1 MNHNS and CDR2 SASEGT. CDR3 in amino acids: CASSGYLQGSGETQYF. Written as DNA, the CDR3 is TGTGCCAGCAGTGGGTACCTACAGGGTTCGGGAGAGACCCAGTACTTC.

The CDR3 DNA follows: TGTGCCAGCAGTTCGGGACTAGCGGGAATAGAGACCCAGTACTTC. Encoded protein: CASSSGLAGIETQYF. The V gene is TRBV5-4, the J gene TRBJ2-5, with 13 bases aligning to TRBD2. J lost 4 bases, V lost 5 bases, and 5 bases had no gene match. Germline CDR1 SGHNT, CDR2 YYREEE (reference sequence). The CDR3 runs to 15 residues.

The chain recombines TRBV15 with TRBJ2-7; 9 bases match TRBD2. Germline CDR1 and CDR2: LNHNV and YYDKDF (reference sequence). The CDR3 sequence is 14 residues long. With 3 bases clipped from V and 0 bases from J, the junction kept 0 bases outside the gene matches. In nucleotides, the CDR3 is TGTGCCACCAGCAGTAGCGGGAGCTCCTACGAGCAGTACTTC. It specifies CATSSSGSSYEQYF.

The CDR3 bases are TGTGCCAGCGGGCTCTATGGCTACACCTTC. Encoded protein: CASGLYGYTF. The chain is built from TRBV6-6 and TRBJ1-2; D gene ambiguous. CDR1 and CDR2 (germline): MNHNY, SVGAGI (reference sequence). CDR3 length equals 10 residues. Trimming took 8 bases from V and 4 from J, leaving 5 bases between them.

This rearrangement joins TRBV15 to TRBJ1-3; no firm D call. The CDR3 is 13 residues long. CDR1 and CDR2 (germline): LNHNV, YYDKDF (reference sequence). V lost 4 bases and J lost 7, with 11 bases in between. The CDR3: CATSTIPGNTIYF. CDR3 nucleotides: TGTGCCACCAGCACTATCCCCGGGAACACCATATATTTT. Looking up the rest from reference TRBV15 and TRBJ1-3 gives the full variable domain: DAMVIQNPRYQVTQFGKPVTLSCSQTLNHNVMYWYQQKSSQAPKLLFHYYDKDFNNEADTPDNFQSRRPNTSFCFLDIRSPGLGDTAMYLCATSTIPGNTIYFGEGSWLTVV.

V is TRBV11-2 and J is TRBJ1-6, with D unresolved. V was pared by 4 bases and J by 7 bases, with 17 bases between. The CDR3 contains 16 residues. Germline assignment: CDR1 SGHAT and CDR2 FQNNGV. CDR3 bases: TGTGCCAGCAGCTCACGTAGTGGGCAAATCAATTCACCCCTCCACTTT. Translating it yields CASSSRSGQINSPLHF.

The chain uses TRBV5-1 and TRBJ2-5, with TRBD2 as a possible D gene (6 bases). The V and J ends lost 2 bases and 1 base respectively, with 9 bases between them. Germline-derived CDR1 and CDR2 are SGHRS and YFSETQ. CDR3 length: 14 amino acids. Here the CDR3 reads CASSFGSGQETQYF. The CDR3 DNA reads as TGCGCCAGCAGCTTCGGTAGCGGCCAAGAGACCCAGTACTTC.

V and J are TRBV28 and TRBJ2-5, with 10 bases that match TRBD2. V dropped 2 bases and J dropped 3; count of bases not matched to a gene: 3. The germline gives CDR1 MDHEN, CDR2 SYDVKM. The CDR3 is 15 residues long. The CDR3 sequence is CASSLPSGGKETQYF. DNA for the CDR3: TGTGCCAGCAGTTTACCTAGCGGGGGAAAAGAGACCCAGTACTTC.

The chain is built from TRBV19 and TRBJ1-1; TRBD1 might be the D (5 bases). Trimming removed 5 bases from V and 1 base from J, with 17 bases in between. Germline loops: CDR1 LNHDA, CDR2 SQIVND (reference sequence). CDR3 length: 16 residues. DNA of the CDR3: TGTGCCAGTAGTCTCTCCCCGGGACTTTCGAACACTGAAGCTTTCTTT. Protein product: CASSLSPGLSNTEAFF. The variable domain in full, completed from reference TRBV19 and TRBJ1-1, reads DGGITQSPKYLFRKEGQNVTLSCEQNLNHDAMYWYRQDPGQGLRLIYYSQIVNDFQKGDIAEGYSVSREKKESFPLTVTSAQKNPTAFYLCASSLSPGLSNTEAFFGQGTRLTVV.

The chain recombines TRBV7-3 with TRBJ2-1, with 7 bases aligning to TRBD2. The V segment lost 5 bases and the J segment 6 bases; nucleotides outside the gene matches: 7. Germline values: CDR1 SGHTA, CDR2 FQGTGA. This CDR3 has 14 amino acids. In DNA form, the CDR3 reads TGTGCCAGCAGCGACCCATCTAGCGGCAATGAGCAGTTCTTC. Translating it yields CASSDPSSGNEQFF.

The chain joins TRBV19 to TRBJ2-5; D is perhaps TRBD1 (6 bases). Germline lookup yields CDR1 LNHDA and CDR2 SQIVND (reference sequence). V was clipped by 4 bases and J by 4 bases, with 19 bases between them. The CDR3 consists of 16 residues. As DNA, the CDR3 is TGTGCCAGTAGTAAAGGGGACACCTCTCGGGGAGAGACCCAGTACTTC. Encoded protein: CASSKGDTSRGETQYF.

The rearrangement uses TRBV19 and TRBJ1-5; the match to TRBD1 covers 12 bases. V gave up 10 bases and J gave up 2 bases; unmatched junction bases: 12. The CDR3 loop spans 17 amino acids. In germline, CDR1 is LNHDA, CDR2 SQIVND (reference sequence). Here the CDR3 reads CAKLIWGQGARNQPQHF. The DNA of the CDR3 is TGTGCCAAACTGATTTGGGGACAGGGGGCGCGCAATCAGCCCCAGCATTTT.

The chain joins TRBV13 to TRBJ2-1; TRBD1 agrees at 7 bases. The CDR3 covers 15 residues. With 5 bases clipped from V and 8 bases from J, the junction kept 12 bases outside the gene matches. The germline V gene encodes CDR1 PRHDT and CDR2 FYEKMQ (reference sequence). The DNA of the CDR3 is TGTGCCAGCAGCCCCCGGGACAGTCTAGGCGATGAGCAGTTCTTC. Encoded protein: CASSPRDSLGDEQFF.

A single count supports this clone. The chain links TRBV28 to TRBJ2-7, with TRBD1 identical over 7 bases. Germline CDR1 and CDR2: MDHEN and SYDVKM. With 5 bases clipped from V and 0 bases from J, the junction kept 4 bases outside the gene matches. The CDR3 is 14 residues long. CDR3: CASSGGQSSYEQYF. The DNA for the CDR3 is TGTGCCAGCAGTGGGGGACAGAGCTCCTACGAGCAGTACTTC.

The gene calls are TRBV11-1 and TRBJ1-1, with 8 bases aligning to TRBD1. Germline assignment: CDR1 SGHAT and CDR2 FQDESV (reference sequence). This CDR3 contains 15 residues. J lost 4 bases, V lost 1 base, and 5 bases had no gene match. In DNA form, the CDR3 reads TGTGCCAGCAGCTTAGAGACAGGGGTAAGCACTGAAGCTTTCTTT. This gives the protein CASSLETGVSTEAFF.

The chain is built from TRBV24-1 and TRBJ2-1, with 7 bases lining up with TRBD1. This CDR3 region has 15 residues. Germline CDR1 is KGHDR and CDR2 is SFDVKD. V lost 3 bases to trimming and J lost 6 bases; unmatched junction nucleotides: 7. In DNA form, the CDR3 reads TGTGCCACCAGTGATCCCGGGACAGAGACCAATGAGCAGTTCTTC. It yields the protein CATSDPGTETNEQFF.

The J gene is TRBJ2-6, the V gene TRBV5-1; 7 positions agree with TRBD1. Trimming cost V 0 bases and J 8 bases; bases outside gene matches: 8. The CDR3 has 16 residues. Germline CDR1 and CDR2: SGHRS and YFSETQ. The CDR3 loop reads CASSLDAGTATNVLTF. The CDR3 DNA follows: TGCGCCAGCAGCTTGGATGCCGGGACAGCTACCAACGTCCTGACTTTC.

The V gene is TRBV28, the J gene TRBJ1-4, with D hard to call. V lost 5 bases to trimming and J lost 4 bases, with 17 bases between them. This CDR3 region has 16 residues. Per the germline V gene, CDR1 is MDHEN and CDR2 is SYDVKM. In DNA form, the CDR3 reads TGTGCCAGCAGTCAAATGCGGTTGGGTTATAATGAAAAACTGTTTTTT. Protein product: CASSQMRLGYNEKLFF.

The chain employs TRBV20-1 and TRBJ2-3; 8 nucleotides match TRBD2. There are 14 residues in the CDR3. The germline gives CDR1 DFQATT, CDR2 SNEGSKA (reference sequence). V dropped 3 bases and J dropped 4; count of bases not matched to a gene: 6. CDR3 nucleotide sequence: TGCAGTGCTAGTCCTAGCGGGTCAGCAGATACGCAGTATTTT. Translated, it gives CSASPSGSADTQYF.